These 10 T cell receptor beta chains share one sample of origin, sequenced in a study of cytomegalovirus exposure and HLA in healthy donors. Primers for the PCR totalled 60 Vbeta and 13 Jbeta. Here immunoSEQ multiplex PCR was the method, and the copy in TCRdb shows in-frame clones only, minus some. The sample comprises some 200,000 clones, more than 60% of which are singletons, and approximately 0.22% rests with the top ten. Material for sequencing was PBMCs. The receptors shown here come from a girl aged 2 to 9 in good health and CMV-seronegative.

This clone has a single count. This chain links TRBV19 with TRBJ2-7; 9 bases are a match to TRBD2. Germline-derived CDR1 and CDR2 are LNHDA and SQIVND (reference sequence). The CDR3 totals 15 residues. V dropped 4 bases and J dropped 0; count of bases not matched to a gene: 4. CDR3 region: CASSTKREASYEQYF. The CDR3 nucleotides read TGTGCCAGTAGTACCAAGCGGGAGGCCTCCTACGAGCAGTACTTC.

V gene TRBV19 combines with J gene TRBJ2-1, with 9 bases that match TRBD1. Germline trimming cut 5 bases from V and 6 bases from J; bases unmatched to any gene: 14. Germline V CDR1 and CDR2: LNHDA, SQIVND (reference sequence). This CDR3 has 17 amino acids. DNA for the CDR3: TGTGCCAGTAGTCCCTACTTACTGACAGGGGGATTCAATGAGCAGTTCTTC. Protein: CASSPYLLTGGFNEQFF.

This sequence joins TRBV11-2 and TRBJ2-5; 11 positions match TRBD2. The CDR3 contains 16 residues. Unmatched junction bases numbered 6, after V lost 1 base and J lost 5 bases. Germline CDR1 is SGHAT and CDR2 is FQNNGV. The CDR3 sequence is CASSLVPSGGRETQYF. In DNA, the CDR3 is TGTGCCAGCAGCTTAGTCCCTAGCGGGGGGAGGGAGACCCAGTACTTC.

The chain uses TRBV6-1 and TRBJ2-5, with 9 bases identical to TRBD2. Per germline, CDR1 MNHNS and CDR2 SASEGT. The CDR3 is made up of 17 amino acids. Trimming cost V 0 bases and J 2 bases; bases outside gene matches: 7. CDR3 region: CASSEAWLAGLQETQYF. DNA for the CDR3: TGTGCCAGCAGTGAAGCTTGGCTAGCGGGGCTACAAGAGACCCAGTACTTC.

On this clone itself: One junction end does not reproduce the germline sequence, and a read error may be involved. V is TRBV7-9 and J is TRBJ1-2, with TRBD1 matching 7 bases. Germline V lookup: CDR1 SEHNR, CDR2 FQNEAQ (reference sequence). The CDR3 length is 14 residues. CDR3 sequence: CSSSSGTEVYGYTF. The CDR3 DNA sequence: TGTTCCAGCAGCTCCGGGACAGAAGTTTATGGCTACACCTTC.

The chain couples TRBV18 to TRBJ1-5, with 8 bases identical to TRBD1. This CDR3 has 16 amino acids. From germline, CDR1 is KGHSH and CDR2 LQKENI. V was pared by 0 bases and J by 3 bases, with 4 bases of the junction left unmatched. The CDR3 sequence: CASSPPGQGTNQPQHF. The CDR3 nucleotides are TGTGCCAGCTCACCACCAGGACAGGGTACCAATCAGCCCCAGCATTTT.

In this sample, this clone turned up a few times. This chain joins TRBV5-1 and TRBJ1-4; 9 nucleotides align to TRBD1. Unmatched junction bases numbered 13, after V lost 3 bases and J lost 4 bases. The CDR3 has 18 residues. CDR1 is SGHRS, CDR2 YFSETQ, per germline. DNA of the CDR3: TGCGCCAGCAGCTCAACAGGGGGCTTTTACTCGGGTAATGAAAAACTGTTTTTT. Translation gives CASSSTGGFYSGNEKLFF.

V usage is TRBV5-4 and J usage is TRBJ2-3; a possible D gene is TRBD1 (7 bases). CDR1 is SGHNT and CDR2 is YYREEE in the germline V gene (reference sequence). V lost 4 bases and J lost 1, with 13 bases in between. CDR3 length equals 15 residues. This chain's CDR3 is CASSQGGQGTDTQYF. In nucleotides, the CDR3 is TGTGCCAGCAGCCAGGGGGGACAAGGCACAGATACGCAGTATTTT.

The CDR3, as DNA: TGCGCCAGCAGCCAAGGGGCAGTCCCTCGGGACTCTTCCTACGAGCAGTACTTC. As protein: CASSQGAVPRDSSYEQYF. This chain joins TRBV4-1 and TRBJ2-7; tentative D call: TRBD2 (6 bases). The CDR3 is 18 amino acids. Trimming took 1 base from V and 1 from J, leaving 20 bases between them. In germline, CDR1 is MGHRA, CDR2 YSYEKL.

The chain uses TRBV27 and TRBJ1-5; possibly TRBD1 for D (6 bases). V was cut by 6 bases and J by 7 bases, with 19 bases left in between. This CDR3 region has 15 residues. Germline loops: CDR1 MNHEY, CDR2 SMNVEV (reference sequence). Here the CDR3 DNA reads TGTGCCAGCAGCTCCTTAGGGGGGGCAGGGCAGCCCCAGCATTTT. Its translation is CASSSLGGAGQPQHF.